These T cell receptor beta chains were read from a single sample in a study of blood T cell repertoires in COVID-19. This table comes from immunoSEQ multiplex PCR, and its TCRdb copy is limited to in-frame clones, with some not included. The table includes 200,000 to 250,000 clones, around 84% detected once. The sample consisted of peripheral blood. The receptors stem from a man between 60 and 75 years old with acute or convalescent COVID-19. CDR3s include the opening cysteine and the closing phenylalanine or tryptophan. Each record gives: V gene, CDR3 protein.

TRBV30 CAWGRGSDSSGANVLTF
TRBV5-1 CASRAHYGYTF
TRBV10-1 CASSRVLNSPLHF
TRBV3-1/TRBV3-2 CASSSRTPLNTEAFF
TRBV5-1 CASSRVPSGTAYNEQFF
TRBV3-1/TRBV3-2 CASSQDRDRNERGGSYEQYF
TRBV27 CASSPARNQPQHF
TRBV20-1 CSASGGAGRIGTDTQYF
TRBV6-2/TRBV6-3 CASSYEGGLGNEQFF
TRBV2 CASSDRAYGYTF
TRBV11-2 CASSKRGRTSTDTQYF
TRBV18 CASSSKTGVGSETQYF
TRBV25-1 CASSPRTGGLGYTF
TRBV7-2 CASSPTPQGTGSHQPQHF